The source of this T cell receptor beta chain is a study of long-term antiretroviral therapy in people with HIV. The study's findings and limits: Diversity went up after ART and still fell short of transplant donor controls.

As regards this clone: Its antigen remains unknown.

Assay version v3.0 of immunoSEQ was used, and it was run at survey level. Profiled with immunoSEQ multiplex PCR; TCRdb holds only in-frame clones, not every one. The data hold under 35,000 clones, with 94% observed a single time. Sequencing used unsorted PBMCs, obtained approximately 5.1 years after starting antiretroviral therapy. The sequence came from a woman between 45 and 65 years old with HIV.

CDR3 nucleotides: TGCGCCAGCAGCGAGGACGCAAGGAACACTGAAGCTTTCTTT. Its protein is CASSEDARNTEAFF. The J gene is TRBJ1-1, the V gene TRBV5-1; no definite D call. Trimming removed 4 bases at V and 1 base at J, with 11 bases between. Germline loops: CDR1 SGHRS, CDR2 YFSETQ. The CDR3 consists of 14 residues.